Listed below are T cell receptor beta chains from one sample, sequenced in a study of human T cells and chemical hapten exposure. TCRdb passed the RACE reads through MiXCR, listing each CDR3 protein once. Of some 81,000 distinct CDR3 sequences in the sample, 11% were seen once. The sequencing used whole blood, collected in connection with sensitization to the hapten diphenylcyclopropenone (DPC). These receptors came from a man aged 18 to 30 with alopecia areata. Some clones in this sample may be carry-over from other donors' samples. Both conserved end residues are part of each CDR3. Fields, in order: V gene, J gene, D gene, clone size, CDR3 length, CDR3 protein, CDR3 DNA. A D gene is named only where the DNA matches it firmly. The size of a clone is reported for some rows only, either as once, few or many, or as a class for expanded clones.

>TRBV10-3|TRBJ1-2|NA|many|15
CAISGFPLQGHGYTF
TGTGCCATCAGTGGATTTCCTCTGCAGGGCCATGGCTACACCTTC
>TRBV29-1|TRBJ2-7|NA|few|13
CSVVGRTSYEQYF
TGCAGCGTTGTGGGCAGAACCTCCTACGAGCAGTACTTC
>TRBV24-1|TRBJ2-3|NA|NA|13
CATSDTGIRTQYF
TGTGCCACCAGTGACACAGGGATTAGAACGCAGTATTTT
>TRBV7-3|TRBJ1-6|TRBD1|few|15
CASSLNRDRTSPLHF
TGTGCCAGCAGCTTAAACAGGGACAGGACTTCACCCCTCCACTTT
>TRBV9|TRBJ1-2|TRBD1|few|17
CASSARSTGGLFGGYTF
TGTGCCAGCAGCGCCCGGAGCACAGGGGGACTGTTCGGTGGCTACACCTTC
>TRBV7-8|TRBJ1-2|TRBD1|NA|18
CASSLAGGQGATNYGYTF
TGTGCCAGCAGCTTAGCTGGGGGACAGGGGGCGACTAACTATGGCTACACCTTC
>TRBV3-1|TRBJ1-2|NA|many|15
CASSPGTLGIYGYTF
TGTGCCAGCAGCCCCGGGACTCTAGGCATCTATGGCTACACCTTC
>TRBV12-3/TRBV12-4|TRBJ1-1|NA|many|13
CASSLAMYTEAFF
TGTGCCAGCAGTTTAGCGATGTACACTGAAGCTTTCTTT
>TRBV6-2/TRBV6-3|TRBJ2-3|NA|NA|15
CASSLFTGRTDTQYF
TGTGCCAGCAGTTTATTCACCGGGCGAACAGATACGCAGTATTTT
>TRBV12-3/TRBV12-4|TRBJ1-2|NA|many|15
CASSSRSDLVAGYTF
TGTGCCAGCAGTTCTCGATCTGACCTGGTGGCAGGCTACACCTTC
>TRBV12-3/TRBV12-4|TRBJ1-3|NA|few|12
CASSFGGNTIYF
TGTGCCAGCAGTTTCGGCGGAAACACCATATATTTT
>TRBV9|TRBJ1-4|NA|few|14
CASSGVGGSEKLFF
TGTGCCAGCAGCGGCGTGGGAGGCTCTGAAAAACTGTTTTTT
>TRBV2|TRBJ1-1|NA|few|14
CASRSTGERSEAFF
TGTGCCAGCAGGTCGACCGGGGAACGCTCTGAAGCTTTCTTT
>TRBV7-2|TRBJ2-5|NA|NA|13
CASSLDRVKTQYF
TGTGCCAGCAGCTTAGACAGGGTGAAGACCCAGTACTTC
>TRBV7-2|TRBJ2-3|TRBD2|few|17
CASSPRTSGPSRDTQYF
TGTGCCAGCAGCCCGAGGACTAGCGGTCCCTCCCGGGATACGCAGTATTTT
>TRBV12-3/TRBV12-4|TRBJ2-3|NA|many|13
CASREDSADTQYF
TGTGCCAGCAGGGAAGACAGCGCAGATACGCAGTATTTT
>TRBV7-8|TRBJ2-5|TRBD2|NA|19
CASSPPRVAGGLNQETQYF
TGTGCCAGCAGCCCCCCGCGGGTAGCGGGGGGACTGAATCAAGAGACCCAGTACTTC
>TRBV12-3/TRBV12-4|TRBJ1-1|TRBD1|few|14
CASSLVRGGQEAFF
TGTGCCAGCAGTTTAGTGAGGGGGGGACAGGAAGCTTTCTTT
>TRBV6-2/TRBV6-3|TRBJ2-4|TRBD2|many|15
CASSPGRVAKNIQYF
TGTGCCAGCAGCCCTGGGAGGGTAGCCAAAAACATTCAGTACTTC
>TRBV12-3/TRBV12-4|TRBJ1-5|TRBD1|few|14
CASGFDRANQPQHF
TGTGCCAGCGGCTTCGACAGGGCAAATCAGCCCCAGCATTTT
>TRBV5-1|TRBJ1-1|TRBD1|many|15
CASSKIRDRATEAFF
TGCGCCAGCAGTAAAATACGGGACAGGGCGACTGAAGCTTTCTTT
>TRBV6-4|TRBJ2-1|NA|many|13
CASSDRTYNEQFF
TGTGCCAGCAGTGACAGGACCTACAATGAGCAGTTCTTC
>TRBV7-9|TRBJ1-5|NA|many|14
CASSSLDNSQPQHF
TGTGCCAGCAGCTCGCTGGACAACTCTCAGCCCCAGCATTTT
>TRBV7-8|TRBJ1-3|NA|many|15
CASSFGRLTGNTIYF
TGTGCCAGCAGCTTTGGACGGCTAACTGGAAACACCATATATTTT
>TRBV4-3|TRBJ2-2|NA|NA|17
CASSQDPDGRGGGELFF
TGCGCCAGCAGCCAAGATCCGGACGGGCGAGGCGGCGGGGAGCTGTTTTTT
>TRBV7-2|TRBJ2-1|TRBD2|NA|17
CASSRTSGPSSYNEQFF
TGTGCCAGCAGCCGGACTAGCGGGCCCAGCTCCTACAATGAGCAGTTCTTC
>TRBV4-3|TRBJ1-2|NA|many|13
CASSQRTADGYTF
TGCGCCAGCAGCCAACGGACAGCCGACGGCTACACCTTC
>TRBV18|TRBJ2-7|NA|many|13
CASSPPRSYEQYF
TGTGCCAGCTCACCCCCACGCTCCTACGAGCAGTACTTC
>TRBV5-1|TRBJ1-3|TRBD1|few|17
CASSLVDRARSGNTIYF
TGCGCCAGCAGCTTGGTCGACAGGGCCCGCTCTGGAAACACCATATATTTT
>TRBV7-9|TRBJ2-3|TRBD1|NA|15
CASSLGTGGADTQYF
TGTGCCAGCAGCCTAGGCACAGGGGGCGCGGATACGCAGTATTTT
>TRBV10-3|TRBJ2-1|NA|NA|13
CAIRGADLSEQFF
TGTGCCATTCGGGGGGCAGACCTAAGTGAGCAGTTCTTC
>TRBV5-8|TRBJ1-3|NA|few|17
CASSGDSETYSGNTIYF
TGTGCCAGCAGCGGCGACAGTGAGACCTACTCTGGAAACACCATATATTTT
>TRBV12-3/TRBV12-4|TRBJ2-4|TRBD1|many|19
CASSLYGTGVFGAKNIQYF
TGTGCCAGCAGTTTGTACGGGACAGGGGTGTTCGGAGCCAAAAACATTCAGTACTTC
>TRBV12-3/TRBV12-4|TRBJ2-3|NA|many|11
CASSSADTQYF
TGTGCCAGCAGTTCTGCAGATACGCAGTATTTT
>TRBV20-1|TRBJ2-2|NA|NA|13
CSARDLTTGELFF
TGCAGTGCTAGAGATCTGACCACCGGGGAGCTGTTTTTT
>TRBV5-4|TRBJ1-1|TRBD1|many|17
CASSFPGDRGQNTEAFF
TGTGCCAGCAGCTTCCCTGGGGACAGGGGGCAAAACACTGAAGCTTTCTTT
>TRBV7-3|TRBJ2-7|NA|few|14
CASSPSVISYEQYF
TGTGCCAGCAGCCCATCAGTGATCTCCTACGAGCAGTACTTC
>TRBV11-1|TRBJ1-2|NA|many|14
CASSLDDGYYGYTF
TGTGCCAGCAGCTTAGACGACGGCTACTATGGCTACACCTTC
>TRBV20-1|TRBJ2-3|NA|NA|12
CSASLFRDTQYF
TGCAGTGCTAGCCTATTTCGGGATACGCAGTATTTT
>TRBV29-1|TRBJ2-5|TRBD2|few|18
CSVYWPRVLAGGPETQYF
TGCAGCGTGTATTGGCCAAGAGTACTAGCGGGGGGTCCGGAGACCCAGTACTTC
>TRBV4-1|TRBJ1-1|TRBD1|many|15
CASSPRQGVSTEAFF
TGCGCCAGCAGCCCCAGACAGGGGGTGAGCACTGAAGCTTTCTTT
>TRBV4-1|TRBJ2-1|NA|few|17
CASSQRSGRTSYNEQFF
TGCGCCAGCAGCCAAAGATCGGGACGGACCTCCTACAATGAGCAGTTCTTC
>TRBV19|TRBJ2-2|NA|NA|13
CASGTGNTGELFF
TGTGCCAGCGGGACGGGGAACACCGGGGAGCTGTTTTTT
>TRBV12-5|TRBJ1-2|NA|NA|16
CASGSPHSGYEYGYTF
TGTGCTAGTGGTTCCCCCCATTCAGGGTATGAATATGGCTACACCTTC
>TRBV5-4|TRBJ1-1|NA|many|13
CASSPGLATEAFF
TGTGCCAGCAGCCCCGGACTGGCCACTGAAGCTTTCTTT
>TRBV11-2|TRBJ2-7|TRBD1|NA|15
CASSPGTEVAYEQYF
TGTGCCAGCAGCCCCGGGACAGAGGTGGCATACGAGCAGTACTTC
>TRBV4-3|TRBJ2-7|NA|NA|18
CASSQDRKTGTGGAEQYF
TGCGCCAGCAGCCAAGATCGCAAGACCGGGACGGGGGGCGCCGAGCAGTACTTC
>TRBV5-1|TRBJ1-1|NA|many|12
CASSLANTEAFF
TGCGCCAGCAGCCTAGCCAACACTGAAGCTTTCTTT
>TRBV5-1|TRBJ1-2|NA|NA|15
CASSLGTGSNYGYTF
TGCGCCAGCAGCCTGGGGACGGGCTCTAACTATGGCTACACCTTC
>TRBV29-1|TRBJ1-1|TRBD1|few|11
CSVSDRKEAFF
TGCAGCGTGTCGGACAGGAAAGAAGCTTTCTTT
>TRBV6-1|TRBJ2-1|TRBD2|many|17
CASSAWDVAGSYNEQFF
TGTGCCAGCAGTGCCTGGGACGTAGCGGGGTCCTACAATGAGCAGTTCTTC
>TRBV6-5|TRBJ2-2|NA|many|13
CASSYSGTGELFF
TGTGCCAGCAGTTACTCCGGCACCGGGGAGCTGTTTTTT
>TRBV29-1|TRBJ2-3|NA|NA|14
CSVAISTSTDTQYF
TGCAGCGTGGCAATCTCTACTAGCACAGATACGCAGTATTTT
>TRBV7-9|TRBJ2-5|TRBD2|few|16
CASSWPRGLDVGTQYF
TGTGCCAGCAGCTGGCCCCGGGGACTAGACGTTGGGACCCAGTACTTC
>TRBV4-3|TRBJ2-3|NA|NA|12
CASSLDTDTQYF
TGCGCCAGCAGCCTTGACACAGATACGCAGTATTTT
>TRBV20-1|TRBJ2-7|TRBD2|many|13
CSPAAGGPDEQYF
TGCAGTCCTGCAGCGGGGGGGCCGGACGAGCAGTACTTC
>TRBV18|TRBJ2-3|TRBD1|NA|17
CASSPGQGGLSTDTQYF
TGTGCCAGCTCACCGGGACAGGGAGGTTTGTCCACAGATACGCAGTATTTT
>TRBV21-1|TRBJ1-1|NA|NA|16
CASSKSGQGGYTEAFF
TGTGCCAGCAGCAAATCGGGACAGGGGGGGTACACTGAAGCTTTCTTT